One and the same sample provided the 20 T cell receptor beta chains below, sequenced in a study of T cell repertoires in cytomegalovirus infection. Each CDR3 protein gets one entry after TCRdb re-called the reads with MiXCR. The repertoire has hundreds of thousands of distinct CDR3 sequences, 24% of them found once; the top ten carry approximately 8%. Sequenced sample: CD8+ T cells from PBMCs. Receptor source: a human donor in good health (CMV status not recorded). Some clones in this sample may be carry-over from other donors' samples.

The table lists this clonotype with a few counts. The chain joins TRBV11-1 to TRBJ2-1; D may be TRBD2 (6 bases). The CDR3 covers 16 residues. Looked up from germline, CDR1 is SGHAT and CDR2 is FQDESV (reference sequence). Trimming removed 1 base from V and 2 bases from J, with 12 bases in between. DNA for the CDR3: TGTGCCAGCAGCTTAGAGAGGGGACTGGCCTACAATGAGCAGTTCTTC. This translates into CASSLERGLAYNEQFF.

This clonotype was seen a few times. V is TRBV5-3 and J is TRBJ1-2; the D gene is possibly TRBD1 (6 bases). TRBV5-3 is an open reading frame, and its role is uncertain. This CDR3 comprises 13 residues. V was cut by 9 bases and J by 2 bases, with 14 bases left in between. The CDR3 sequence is CAMAGHLNYGYTF. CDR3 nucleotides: TGTGCCATGGCGGGACACCTGAACTATGGCTACACCTTC.

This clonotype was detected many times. CDR3 sequence reads: CASSPGGERQFF. The CDR3 nucleotides read TGTGCCAGCAGTCCAGGGGGGGAACGGCAGTTCTTC. The rearrangement uses TRBV12-3 or TRBV12-4 and TRBJ2-1, with D perhaps being TRBD1 or TRBD2 (7 bases each). V dropped 5 bases and J dropped 12 bases, with 14 bases sitting between them. The CDR3 length is 12 residues.

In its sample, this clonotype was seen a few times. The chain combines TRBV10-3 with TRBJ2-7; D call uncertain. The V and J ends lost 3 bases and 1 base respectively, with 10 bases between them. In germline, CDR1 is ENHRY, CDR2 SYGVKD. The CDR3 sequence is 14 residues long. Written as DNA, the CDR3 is TGTGCCATCAGTGATACCCGCCTATCCTACGAGCAGTACGTC. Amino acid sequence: CAISDTRLSYEQYV.

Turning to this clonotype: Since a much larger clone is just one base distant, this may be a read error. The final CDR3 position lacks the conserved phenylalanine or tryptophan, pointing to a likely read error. CDR3: CASSSEKGTTQPQHY. Written as DNA, the CDR3 is TGTGCCAGCAGCTCTGAGAAGGGTACGACTCAGCCCCAGCATTAT. The genes are TRBV7-9 and TRBJ1-5, with D hard to call. The germline V and J ends were trimmed by 4 bases and 6 bases, with 16 bases remaining between them. The CDR3 has 15 amino acids. Germline V gives CDR1 SEHNR, CDR2 FQNEAQ (reference sequence).

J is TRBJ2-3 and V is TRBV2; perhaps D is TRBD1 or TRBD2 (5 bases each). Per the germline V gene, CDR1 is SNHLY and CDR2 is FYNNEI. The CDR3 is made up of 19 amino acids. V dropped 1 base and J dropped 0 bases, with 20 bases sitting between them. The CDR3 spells CASSEGTGTHDTSTDTQYF. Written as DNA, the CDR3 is TGTGCCAGCAGTGAAGGGACCGGGACCCATGATACTAGCACAGATACGCAGTATTTT.

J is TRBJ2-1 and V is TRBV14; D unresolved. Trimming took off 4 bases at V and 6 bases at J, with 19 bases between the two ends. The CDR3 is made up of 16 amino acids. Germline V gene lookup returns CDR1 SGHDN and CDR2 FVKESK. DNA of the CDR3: TGTGCCAGCAGCCCATATAGACTCCCTACCCCCAATGAGCAGTTCTTC. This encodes CASSPYRLPTPNEQFF.

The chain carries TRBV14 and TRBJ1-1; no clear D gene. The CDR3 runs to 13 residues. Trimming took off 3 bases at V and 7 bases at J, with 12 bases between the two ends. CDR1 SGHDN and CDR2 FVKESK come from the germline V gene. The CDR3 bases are TGTGCCAGCAGCCACCGGGGATCCGATGAAGCTTTCTTT. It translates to CASSHRGSDEAFF.

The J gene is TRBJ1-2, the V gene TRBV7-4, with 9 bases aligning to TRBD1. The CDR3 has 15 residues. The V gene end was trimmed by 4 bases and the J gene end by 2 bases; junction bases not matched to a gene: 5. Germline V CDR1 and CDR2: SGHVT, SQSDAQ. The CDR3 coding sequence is TGTGCCAGCAGCTCATCCGGGACAGGGAACTATGGCTACACCTTC. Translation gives CASSSSGTGNYGYTF.

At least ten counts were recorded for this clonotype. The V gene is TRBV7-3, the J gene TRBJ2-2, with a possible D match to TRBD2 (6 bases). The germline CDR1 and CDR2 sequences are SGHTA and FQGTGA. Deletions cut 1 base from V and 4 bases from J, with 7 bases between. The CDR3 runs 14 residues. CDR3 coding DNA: TGTGCCAGCAGCTTAATGGGGGGCACCGGGGAGCTGTTTTTT. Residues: CASSLMGGTGELFF.

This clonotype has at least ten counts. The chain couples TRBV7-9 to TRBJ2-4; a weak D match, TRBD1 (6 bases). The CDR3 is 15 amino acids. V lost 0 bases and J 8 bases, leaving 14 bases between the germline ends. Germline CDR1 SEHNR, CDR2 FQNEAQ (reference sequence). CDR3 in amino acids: CASSLAVGAEDIQYF. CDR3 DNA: TGTGCCAGCAGCTTAGCAGTGGGGGCCGAGGACATTCAGTACTTC.

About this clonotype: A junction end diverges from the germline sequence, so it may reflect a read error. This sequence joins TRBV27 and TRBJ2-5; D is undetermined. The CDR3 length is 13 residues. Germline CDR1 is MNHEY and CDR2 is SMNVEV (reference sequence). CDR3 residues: CASRLLGEVTQYF. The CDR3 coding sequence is TGTGCCAGCAGGTTATTGGGTGAGGTGACCCAGTACTTC.

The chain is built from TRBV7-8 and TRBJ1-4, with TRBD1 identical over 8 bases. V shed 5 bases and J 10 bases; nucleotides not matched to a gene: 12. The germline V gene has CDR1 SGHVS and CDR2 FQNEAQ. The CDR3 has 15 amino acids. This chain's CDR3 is CASSGSLDRDGKLFF. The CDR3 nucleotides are TGTGCCAGCAGCGGATCCTTGGACAGGGATGGAAAACTGTTTTTT.

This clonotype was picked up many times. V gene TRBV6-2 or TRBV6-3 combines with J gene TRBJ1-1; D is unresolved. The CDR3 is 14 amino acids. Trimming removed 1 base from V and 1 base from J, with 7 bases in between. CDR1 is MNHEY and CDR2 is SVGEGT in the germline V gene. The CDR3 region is CASSYLGKNTEAFF. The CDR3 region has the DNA TGTGCCAGCAGTTACTTGGGGAAGAACACTGAAGCTTTCTTT.

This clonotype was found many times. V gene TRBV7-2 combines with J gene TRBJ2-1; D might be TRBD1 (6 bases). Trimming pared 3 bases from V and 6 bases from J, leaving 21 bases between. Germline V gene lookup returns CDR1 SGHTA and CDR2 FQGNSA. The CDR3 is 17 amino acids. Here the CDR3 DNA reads TGTGCCAGCAGCTTGTATGGACAGAATGTAGTAGGCAATGAGCAGTTCTTC. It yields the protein CASSLYGQNVVGNEQFF. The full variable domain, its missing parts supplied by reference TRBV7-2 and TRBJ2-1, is GAGVSQSPSNKVTEKGKDVELRCDPISGHTALYWYRQSLGQGLEFLIYFQGNSAPDKSGLPSDRFSAERTGGSVSTLTIQRTQQEDSAVYLCASSLYGQNVVGNEQFFGPGTRLTVL.

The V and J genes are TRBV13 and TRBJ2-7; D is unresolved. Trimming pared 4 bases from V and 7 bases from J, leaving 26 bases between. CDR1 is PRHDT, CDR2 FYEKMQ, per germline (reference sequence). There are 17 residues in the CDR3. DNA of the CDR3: TGTGCCAGCAGCTCTCCCTCAGGTGGGAACGGCCCCTGGGAGCAGTACTTC. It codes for CASSSPSGGNGPWEQYF.

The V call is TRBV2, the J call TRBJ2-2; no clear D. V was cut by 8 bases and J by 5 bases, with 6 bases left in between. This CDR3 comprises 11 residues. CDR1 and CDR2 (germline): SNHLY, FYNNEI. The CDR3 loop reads CASLLTGELFF. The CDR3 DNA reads TGTGCCAGCTTACTAACCGGGGAGCTGTTTTTT. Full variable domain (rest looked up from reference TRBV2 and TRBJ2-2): EPEVTQTPSHQVTQMGQEVILRCVPISNHLYFYWYRQILGQKVEFLVSFYNNEISEKSEIFDDQFSVERPDGSNFTLKIRSTKLEDSAMYFCASLLTGELFFGEGSRLTVL.

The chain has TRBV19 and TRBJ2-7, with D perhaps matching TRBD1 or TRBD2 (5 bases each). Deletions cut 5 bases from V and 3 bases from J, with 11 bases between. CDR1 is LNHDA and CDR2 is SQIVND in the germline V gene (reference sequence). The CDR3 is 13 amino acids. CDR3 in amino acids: CASSPGTHYEQYV. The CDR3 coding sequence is TGTGCCAGTAGTCCGGGGACCCACTACGAGCAGTACGTC.

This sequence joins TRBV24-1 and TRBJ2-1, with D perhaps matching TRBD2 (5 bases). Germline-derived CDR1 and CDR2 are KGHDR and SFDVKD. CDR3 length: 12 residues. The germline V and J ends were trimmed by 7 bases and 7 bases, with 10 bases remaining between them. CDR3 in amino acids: CATRNGENEQFF. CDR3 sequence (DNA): TGTGCCACCAGGAACGGGGAAAATGAGCAGTTCTTC.

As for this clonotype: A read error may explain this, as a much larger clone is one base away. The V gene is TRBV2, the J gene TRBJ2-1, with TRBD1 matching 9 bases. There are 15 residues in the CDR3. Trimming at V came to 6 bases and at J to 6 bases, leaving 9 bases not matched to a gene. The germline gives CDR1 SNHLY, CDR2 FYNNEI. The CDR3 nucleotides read TGTGCCAGCAGGTACCGGGACAGGGCTTTCAATGAGCAGTTCTTC. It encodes CASRYRDRAFNEQFF. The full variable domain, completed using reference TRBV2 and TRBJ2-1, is EPEVTQTPSHQVTQMGQEVILRCVPISNHLYFYWYRQILGQKVEFLVSFYNNEISEKSEIFDDQFSVERPDGSNFTLKIRSTKLEDSAMYFCASRYRDRAFNEQFFGPGTRLTVL.